A selection of T cell receptor beta chains follows, all from one sample in a study of cytomegalovirus exposure and HLA in healthy donors. Assay: immunoSEQ multiplex PCR; the TCRdb copy retains only in-frame clones and omits some. The sample includes around 150,000 clones, 65% to 85% of them seen just once. Sequencing input: PBMCs. The receptor set was obtained from a male donor in good health and CMV-seropositive. CDR3s include the opening cysteine and the closing phenylalanine or tryptophan. A D gene is named only where the DNA matches it firmly.

v_call	d_call	j_call	cdr3_length	cdr3_aa
TRBV7-9	.	TRBJ2-7	12	CASAREVYEQYF
TRBV28	.	TRBJ2-1	13	CASTHPGEYEQFF
TRBV6-5	.	TRBJ2-5	15	CASSQVPTSQETQYF
TRBV12-5	.	TRBJ2-5	14	CASGLVGPGETQYF
TRBV10-3	TRBD2	TRBJ2-1	15	CAISGGGGRGDEQFF
TRBV5-4	TRBD2	.	15	CASSPGGPSSYEQYF
TRBV6-5	.	TRBJ2-7	13	CASRRQISYEQYF
TRBV5-6	.	.	16	CASSLGLGLDSYEQYF
TRBV5-1	.	TRBJ1-6	18	CASSGDGTSRNYNSPLHF
TRBV11-3	.	TRBJ2-3	15	CASSFKSGASDTQYF
TRBV6-5	TRBD2	TRBJ2-1	15	CASSFPSGRANEQFF
TRBV19	.	TRBJ1-1	17	CASTPPRARTSNTEAFF
TRBV19	.	TRBJ2-5	16	CASSIMAATGQETQYF
TRBV7-2	.	TRBJ1-4	14	CASSYQGSNEKLFF
TRBV18	TRBD1	TRBJ2-1	13	CASRPGQGNEQFF
TRBV5-1	.	TRBJ2-3	15	CASRAVGGPGDTQYF
TRBV15	TRBD2	TRBJ2-7	15	CATSPRAAGAQEQYF
TRBV18	TRBD2	TRBJ2-5	14	CASSPGGSQETQYF
TRBV5-5	.	TRBJ1-1	14	CASSPPTVNTEAFF
TRBV7-3	.	TRBJ2-1	16	CASSLLSTSSYNEQFF
TRBV29-1	.	TRBJ2-1	14	CSVEIGVGNNEQFF
TRBV7-8	.	TRBJ1-3	16	CASSFGEPSSGNTIYF
TRBV19	TRBD1	TRBJ2-7	17	CASSEDRVGPGSYEQYF
TRBV7-2	.	TRBJ2-7	16	CASSPSGSRSSYEQYF